This T cell receptor beta chain stems from a study of shared clonotypes between healthy human individuals. Several immunoSEQ plates held equal portions of the genomic DNA taken from each subset. Method: immunoSEQ multiplex PCR; TCRdb's copy keeps in-frame clones and lacks some. The sample records about 680,000 clones, around four fifths being singletons. V shed 4 bases and J shed 3 bases, with 13 bases lying between them. Germline CDR1 MGHDK, CDR2 SYGVNS. This CDR3 is 14 amino acids long. The chain has TRBV25-1 and TRBJ2-7; unclear D gene. This TCR was sampled from a young woman in good health. Sequences were obtained from memory CD4+ T cells sorted from blood. The subset: CD45RA-negative fraction. The DNA for the CDR3 is TGTGCCAGCAGTGGGCGGACGAAAAACTACGAGCAGTACTTC. It specifies CASSGRTKNYEQYF.